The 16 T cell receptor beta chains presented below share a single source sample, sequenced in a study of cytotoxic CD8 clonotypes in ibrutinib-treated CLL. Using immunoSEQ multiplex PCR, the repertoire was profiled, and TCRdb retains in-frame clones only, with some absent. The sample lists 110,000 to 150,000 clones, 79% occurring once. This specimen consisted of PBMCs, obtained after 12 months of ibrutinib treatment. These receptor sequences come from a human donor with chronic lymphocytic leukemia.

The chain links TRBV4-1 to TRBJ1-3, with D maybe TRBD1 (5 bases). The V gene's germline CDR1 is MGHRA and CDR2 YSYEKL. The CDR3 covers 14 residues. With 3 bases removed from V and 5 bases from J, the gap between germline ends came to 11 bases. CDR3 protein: CASSQRDSRNTIYF. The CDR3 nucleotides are TGCGCCAGCAGCCAGCGGGACTCGCGAAACACCATATATTTT.

The CDR3 DNA follows: TGTGCCAGTAAGTCCGACAGTACCACAGATACGCAGTATTTT. This gives the protein CASKSDSTTDTQYF. The J gene is TRBJ2-3, the V gene TRBV19, with D possibly matching TRBD1 (5 bases). Germline V gene data show CDR1 as LNHDA and CDR2 as SQIVND (reference sequence). The CDR3 length is 14 residues. Trimming shortened V by 7 bases and J by 2 bases, and 13 bases separated the two germline ends.

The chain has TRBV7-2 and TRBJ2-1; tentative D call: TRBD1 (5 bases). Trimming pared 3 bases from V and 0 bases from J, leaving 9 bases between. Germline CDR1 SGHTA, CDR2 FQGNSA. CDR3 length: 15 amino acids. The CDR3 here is CASSLRQSSYNEQFF. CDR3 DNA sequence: TGTGCCAGCAGCTTGAGACAGAGCTCCTACAATGAGCAGTTCTTC.

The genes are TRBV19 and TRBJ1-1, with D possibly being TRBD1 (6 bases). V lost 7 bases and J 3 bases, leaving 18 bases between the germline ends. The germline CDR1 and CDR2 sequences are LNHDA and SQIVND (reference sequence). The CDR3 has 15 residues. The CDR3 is CASMQGKAPDTEAFF. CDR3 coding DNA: TGTGCCAGTATGCAGGGGAAGGCCCCCGACACTGAAGCTTTCTTT. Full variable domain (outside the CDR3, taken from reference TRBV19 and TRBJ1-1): DGGITQSPKYLFRKEGQNVTLSCEQNLNHDAMYWYRQDPGQGLRLIYYSQIVNDFQKGDIAEGYSVSREKKESFPLTVTSAQKNPTAFYLCASMQGKAPDTEAFFGQGTRLTVV.

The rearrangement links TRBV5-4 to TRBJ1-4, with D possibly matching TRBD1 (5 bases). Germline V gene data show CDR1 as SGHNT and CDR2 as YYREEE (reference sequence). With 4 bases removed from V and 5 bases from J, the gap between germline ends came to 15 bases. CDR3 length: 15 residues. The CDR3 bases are TGTGCCAGCAGCCCAGGCGGGACCCTAAATGAAAAACTGTTTTTT. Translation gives CASSPGGTLNEKLFF.

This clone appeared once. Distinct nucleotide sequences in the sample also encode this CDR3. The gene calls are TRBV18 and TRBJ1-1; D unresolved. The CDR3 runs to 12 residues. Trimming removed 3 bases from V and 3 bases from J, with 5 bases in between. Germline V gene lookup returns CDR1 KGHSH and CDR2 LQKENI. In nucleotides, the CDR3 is TGTGCCAGCTCACCTCGACACACTGAAGCTTTCTTT. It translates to CASSPRHTEAFF.

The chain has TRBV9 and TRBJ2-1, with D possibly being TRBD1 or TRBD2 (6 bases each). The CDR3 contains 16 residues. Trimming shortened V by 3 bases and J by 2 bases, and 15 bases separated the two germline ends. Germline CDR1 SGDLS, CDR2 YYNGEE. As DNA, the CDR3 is TGTGCCAGCAGCGCCTTAGGGGGGATGCCCTACAATGAGCAGTTCTTC. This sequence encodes CASSALGGMPYNEQFF.

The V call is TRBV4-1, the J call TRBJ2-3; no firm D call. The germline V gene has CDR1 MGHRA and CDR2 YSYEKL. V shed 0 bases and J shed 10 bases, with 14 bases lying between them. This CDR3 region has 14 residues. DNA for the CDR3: TGCGCCAGCAGCCAAGATCGGATCGGCCCGCCGCAGTATTTT. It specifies CASSQDRIGPPQYF.

The CDR3 is CASSVSPSGVRTEQFF. The CDR3 DNA reads as TGTGCCAGCAGCGTATCACCTAGCGGCGTTAGGACTGAGCAGTTCTTC. The chain is built from TRBV9 and TRBJ2-1; 7 nucleotides match TRBD2. V lost 1 base, J lost 9 bases, and 13 bases stayed unmatched. CDR1 is SGDLS, CDR2 YYNGEE, per germline. This CDR3 is built from 16 residues.

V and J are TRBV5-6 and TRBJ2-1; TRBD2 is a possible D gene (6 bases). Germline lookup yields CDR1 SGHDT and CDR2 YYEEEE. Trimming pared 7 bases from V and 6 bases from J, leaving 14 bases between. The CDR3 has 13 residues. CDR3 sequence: CASLGTGANEQFF. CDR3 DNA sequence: TGTGCCAGCTTAGGGACGGGAGCCAATGAGCAGTTCTTC.

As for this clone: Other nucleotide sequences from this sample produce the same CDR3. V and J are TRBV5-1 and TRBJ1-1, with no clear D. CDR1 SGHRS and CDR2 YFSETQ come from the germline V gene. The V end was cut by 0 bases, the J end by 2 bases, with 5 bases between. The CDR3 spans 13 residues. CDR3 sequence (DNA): TGCGCCAGCAGCTTGGAAGGAAACACTGAAGCTTTCTTT. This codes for CASSLEGNTEAFF.

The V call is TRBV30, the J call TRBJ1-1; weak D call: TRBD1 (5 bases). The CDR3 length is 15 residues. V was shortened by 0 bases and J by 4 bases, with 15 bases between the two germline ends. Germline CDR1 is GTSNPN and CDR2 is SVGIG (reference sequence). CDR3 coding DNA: TGTGCCTGGAGTGTCCTGGTTGCAGGGCGCACTGAAGCTTTCTTT. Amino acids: CAWSVLVAGRTEAFF.

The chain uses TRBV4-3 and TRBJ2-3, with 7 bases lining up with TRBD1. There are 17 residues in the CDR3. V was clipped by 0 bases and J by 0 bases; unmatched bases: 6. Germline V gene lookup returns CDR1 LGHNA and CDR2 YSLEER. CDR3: CASSQDVTGASTDTQYF. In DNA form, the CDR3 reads TGCGCCAGCAGCCAAGATGTTACAGGGGCGAGCACAGATACGCAGTATTTT.

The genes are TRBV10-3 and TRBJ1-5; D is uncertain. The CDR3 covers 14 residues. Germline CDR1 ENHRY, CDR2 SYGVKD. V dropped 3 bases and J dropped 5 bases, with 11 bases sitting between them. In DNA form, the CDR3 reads TGTGCCATCAGTGAATCCAGGAGAGATCAGCCCCAGCATTTT. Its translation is CAISESRRDQPQHF.

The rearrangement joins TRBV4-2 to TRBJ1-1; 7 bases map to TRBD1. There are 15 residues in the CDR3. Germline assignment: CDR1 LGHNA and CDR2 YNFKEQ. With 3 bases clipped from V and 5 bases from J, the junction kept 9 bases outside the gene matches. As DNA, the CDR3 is TGTGCCAGCAGCCACCCCACAGGGGTAGAGACTGAAGCTTTCTTT. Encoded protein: CASSHPTGVETEAFF.

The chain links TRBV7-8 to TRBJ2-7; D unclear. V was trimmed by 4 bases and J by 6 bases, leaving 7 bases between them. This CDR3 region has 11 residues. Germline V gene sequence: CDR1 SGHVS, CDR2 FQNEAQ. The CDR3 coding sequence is TGTGCCAGCAGCTCGGTCCGCGAGCAGTACTTC. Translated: CASSSVREQYF.